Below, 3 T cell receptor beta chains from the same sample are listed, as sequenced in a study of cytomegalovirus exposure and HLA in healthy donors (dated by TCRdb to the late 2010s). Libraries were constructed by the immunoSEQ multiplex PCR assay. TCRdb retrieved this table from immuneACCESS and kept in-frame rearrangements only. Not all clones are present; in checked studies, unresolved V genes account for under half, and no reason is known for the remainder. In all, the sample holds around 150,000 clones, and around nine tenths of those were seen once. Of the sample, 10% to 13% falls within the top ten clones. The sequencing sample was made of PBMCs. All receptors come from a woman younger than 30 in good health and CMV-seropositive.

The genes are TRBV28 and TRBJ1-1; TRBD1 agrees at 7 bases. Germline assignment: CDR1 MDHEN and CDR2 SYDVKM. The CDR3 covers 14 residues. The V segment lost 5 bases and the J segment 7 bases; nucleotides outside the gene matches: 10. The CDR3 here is CASSITTGVGEAFF. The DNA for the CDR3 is TGTGCCAGCAGTATAACCACAGGGGTAGGTGAAGCTTTCTTT.

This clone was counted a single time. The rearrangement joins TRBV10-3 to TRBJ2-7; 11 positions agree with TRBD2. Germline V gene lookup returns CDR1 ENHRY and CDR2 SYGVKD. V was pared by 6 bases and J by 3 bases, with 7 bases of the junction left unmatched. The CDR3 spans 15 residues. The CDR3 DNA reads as TGTGCCATCAGGATTGATAGCGGGAGGGTCTACGAGCAGTACTTC. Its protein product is CAIRIDSGRVYEQYF.

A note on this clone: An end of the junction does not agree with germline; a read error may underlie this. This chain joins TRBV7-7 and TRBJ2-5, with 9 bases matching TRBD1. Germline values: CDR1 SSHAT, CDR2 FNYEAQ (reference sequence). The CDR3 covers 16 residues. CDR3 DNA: TGTGCTAGCAGCCCCCTAGTGGGGACAGGGCGGGAGACCCAGTACTTC. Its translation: CASSPLVGTGRETQYF.